This T cell receptor (beta chain) was retrieved from a study of blood T cell repertoires in COVID-19. The CDR3 sequence is 15 residues long. V lost 6 bases and J lost 3; bases outside the gene matches: 11. Germline V gives CDR1 LNHDA, CDR2 SQIVND (reference sequence). How the authors handled the data: Reference gene primer amplification gave estimated nucleated cell counts. Libraries were prepared by immunoSEQ multiplex PCR; TCRdb keeps only in-frame clonotypes and omits some of them. From that table come the V and J calls and clone size; the DNA was used to work out D and trimming. The data show around 320,000 clones, around 90% seen once.

The sample comprised PBMCs or T cells enriched from blood (not recorded which). The source is a young woman with acute COVID-19. This chain joins TRBV19 and TRBJ2-7; TRBD1 matches 7 bases. CDR3 loop: CASSVLPGQFYEQYF. The DNA of the CDR3 is TGTGCCAGTAGCGTTTTACCGGGACAGTTCTACGAGCAGTACTTC.